This T cell receptor (beta chain) was sequenced in a study of cytomegalovirus exposure and HLA in healthy donors. Primers: 60 Vbeta forward and 13 Jbeta reverse. Profiled with immunoSEQ multiplex PCR; TCRdb holds only in-frame clones, not every one. The sample consists of roughly 120,000 clones, about 81% of them appearing once. Source material: PBMCs. The source of this sequence is a woman aged 25 to 39 in good health and CMV-seronegative.

The CDR3 DNA reads as TGTGCCAGCAGCTCGCCGGGACGGGGAGGGGATGGCTACACCTTC. The encoded protein is CASSSPGRGGDGYTF. The chain employs TRBV6-1 and TRBJ1-2; D possibly corresponds to TRBD1 (5 bases). The germline V gene encodes CDR1 MNHNS and CDR2 SASEGT. V lost 6 bases and J lost 6, with 20 bases in between. The CDR3 runs 15 residues.